Listed below are T cell receptor beta chains from one sample, sequenced in a study of vaccination and CD4 T cells after COVID-19. Each CDR3 protein gets one entry after TCRdb re-called the PCR reads with MiXCR. Seen here are under 20,000 distinct CDR3 sequences, around three fifths observed once, and the top ten hold more than 9.5%. These TCRs' antigens remain unknown. Sequencing was done on a sample of CD4+ T cells from blood, cultured in vitro. The receptors stem from a human donor who had recovered from COVID-19. Both conserved end residues are part of each CDR3. A D gene is named only where the DNA matches it firmly. Rows may omit the clone size; those that give it use once, few, many or a size class.

j_call v_call clone_size d_call cdr3_nt cdr3_aa
TRBJ2-5 TRBV20-1 NA TRBD2 TGCAGTGCTCTCCCGACTAGCGGGAGATGGCAAGAGACCCAGTACTTC CSALPTSGRWQETQYF
TRBJ2-7 TRBV6-5 once TRBD1 TGTGCCAGCAGTTACGCGACAGGGGGTCTCTACGAGCAGTACTTC CASSYATGGLYEQYF
TRBJ1-2 TRBV7-2 few NA TGTGCCAGCAGCCCGGGGGGCAGGGTTCTCTATGGCTACACCTTC CASSPGGRVLYGYTF
TRBJ1-1 TRBV5-1 NA NA TGCGCCAGCAGCCGTACAGTGAACACTGAAGCTTTCTTT CASSRTVNTEAFF
TRBJ2-5 TRBV28 NA NA TGTGCCAGCAGTTTCCCTGCCCAAGAGACCCAGTACTTC CASSFPAQETQYF
TRBJ2-2 TRBV7-3 medium-sized TRBD2 TGTGCCAGCAGCCCCACCGGCGGGAGCAGCACCGGGGAGCTGTTTTTT CASSPTGGSSTGELFF
TRBJ2-5 TRBV20-1 NA TRBD2 TGCAGTGCTTTAAGCGGGGGGGGCCAAGAGACCCAGTACTTC CSALSGGGQETQYF
TRBJ2-5 TRBV19 NA TRBD2 TGTGCCAGTAGCCCCGAGCGGGAGTGGGGGGTAGAGACCCAGTACTTC CASSPEREWGVETQYF
TRBJ2-2 TRBV7-6 NA TRBD1 TGTGCCAGCATCGGGACAGCGAACACCGGGGAGCTGTTTTTT CASIGTANTGELFF
TRBJ1-2 TRBV19 NA NA TGTGCCAGTAGTCTGCAGGGGAGGACTAACTATGGCTACACCTTC CASSLQGRTNYGYTF
TRBJ2-7 TRBV28 NA TRBD1 TGTGCCAGCCAGCCCGGTGGGACAGGGGGTGGGGAGCAGTACTTC CASQPGGTGGGEQYF
TRBJ1-5 TRBV27 few NA TGTGCCAGCAGCTACCACGTCAATCAGCCCCAGCATTTT CASSYHVNQPQHF
TRBJ1-5 TRBV10-2 NA NA TGCGCCAGCAGTGAGCAACGGAATCAGCCCCAGCATTTT CASSEQRNQPQHF
TRBJ1-2 TRBV5-1 few TRBD1 TGCGCCAGCAGCTTGGATGGGGACAGGGGGGTAGGCTACACCTTC CASSLDGDRGVGYTF
TRBJ1-1 TRBV7-8 NA NA TGTGCCAGCACCGTGGGACAGAACACTGAAGCTTTCTTT CASTVGQNTEAFF
TRBJ2-6 TRBV6-5 few NA TGTGCCAGCAGTTACCAATTAATCGGAGCAGCTGGGGCCAACGTCCTGACTTTC CASSYQLIGAAGANVLTF
TRBJ1-1 TRBV7-2 NA TRBD1 TGTGCCAGCAGCTTAGGGGACAGGAGGAACACTGAAGCTTTCTTT CASSLGDRRNTEAFF
TRBJ1-3 TRBV7-9 NA NA TGTGCCAGCAGCTTAAAATGGGCAGGCCAGGCGAACTCTGGAAACACCATATATTTT CASSLKWAGQANSGNTIYF
TRBJ2-1 TRBV7-3 NA TRBD1 TGTGCCAGCAGCTTGGCGACAGGGGAATACAATGAGCAGTTCTTC CASSLATGEYNEQFF
TRBJ2-5 TRBV18 NA NA TGTGCCAGCTCACCAAGTGCAGGGGAAGAGACCCAGTACTTC CASSPSAGEETQYF
TRBJ1-1 TRBV5-4 NA NA TGTGCCAGCAGCTTTGCAGGAAAAACTGAAGCTTTCTTT CASSFAGKTEAFF
TRBJ1-6 TRBV10-3 NA TRBD1 TGTGCCATCAGTGAGAACCAGGGGGTCAATAATTCACCCCTCCACTTT CAISENQGVNNSPLHF
TRBJ1-5 TRBV10-3 few NA TGTGCCATCAGTGAGTCATCCAATCAGCCCCAGCATTTT CAISESSNQPQHF
TRBJ1-1 TRBV7-9 NA NA TGTGCCAGCAGCTTAGCCCCGGGGAACACTGAAGCTTTCTTT CASSLAPGNTEAFF
TRBJ2-7 TRBV11-2 NA TRBD1 TGTGCCAGCAGCCGACAGGGCGAGCAGTACTTC CASSRQGEQYF
TRBJ2-5 TRBV12-3/TRBV12-4 NA TRBD2 TGTGCCAGCAGCTTGGGAACTAGCGGGAGACAAGAGACCCAGTACTTC CASSLGTSGRQETQYF
TRBJ2-3 TRBV27 few NA TGTGCCAGCAGTTTAAAGGTCGGGAGCACAGATACGCAGTATTTT CASSLKVGSTDTQYF